Below, one TCR beta chain is given with its context. Method: immunoSEQ multiplex PCR; TCRdb's copy keeps in-frame clones and lacks some. The sample records under 250,000 clones, less than 90% being singletons. The source of the sample is a study of blood T cell repertoires in COVID-19. CDR3 length equals 16 residues. Germline trimming cut 1 base from V and 4 bases from J; bases unmatched to any gene: 3. CDR1 and CDR2 from the germline V gene are SGHTA and FQGNSA. The sequencing sample was made of peripheral blood. This chain connects TRBV7-2 to TRBJ2-1; TRBD1 matches 11 bases. This clonotype was sampled from a woman between 65 and 79 years old with active or convalescent COVID-19. The CDR3 sequence: CASSLVGTGGYNEQFF. DNA for the CDR3: TGTGCCAGCAGCTTAGTGGGGACAGGGGGTTACAATGAGCAGTTCTTC.